The rows below give T cell receptor beta chains drawn from one sample of a study of cytomegalovirus exposure and HLA in healthy donors. Using immunoSEQ multiplex PCR, the repertoire was profiled, and TCRdb retains in-frame clones only, with some absent. The data hold 150,000 to 200,000 clones, with more than 85% observed a single time. What was sequenced was PBMCs. The receptors stem from a woman under 30 in good health and CMV-seronegative. The CDR3 runs from the conserved cysteine through the conserved F or W. A D gene is named only where the DNA matches it firmly. Clone sizes are given selectively: once, few, many, or a class where the clone is expanded.

>.|TRBJ1-5|.|TRBV27
CASSSSSGGASQPQHF
TGTGCCAGCTCCTCATCCTCGGGAGGGGCGAGTCAGCCCCAGCATTTT
>.|TRBJ2-7|TRBD1|TRBV28
CASSGGTGTYEQYF
TGTGCCAGCAGTGGGGGGACAGGGACCTACGAGCAGTACTTC
>once|TRBJ1-4|TRBD1|TRBV10-2
CASSDLQGSNEKLFF
TGCGCCAGCAGCGACCTACAGGGGTCTAATGAAAAACTGTTTTTT
>.|TRBJ1-1|.|TRBV6-5
CASSTRDGGTEAFF
TGTGCCAGCAGCACCAGGGACGGGGGGACTGAAGCTTTCTTT
>once|TRBJ1-5|.|TRBV7-3
CASSLGFHKRGGGNQPQHF
TGTGCCAGCAGCTTAGGTTTCCACAAGCGGGGAGGTGGCAATCAGCCCCAGCATTTT
>.|TRBJ1-2|.|TRBV19
CASSIAPRSYGYTF
TGTGCCAGTAGTATAGCGCCACGGAGCTATGGCTACACCTTC
>.|TRBJ2-7|TRBD1|TRBV11-2
CASSLVYRGVYEQYF
TGTGCCAGCAGCTTAGTATACAGGGGAGTCTACGAGCAGTACTTC
>.|TRBJ2-1|TRBD2|TRBV30
CAWSVPPRTRRIYNEQFF
TGTGCCTGGAGTGTTCCCCCTAGGACTAGACGGATCTACAATGAGCAGTTCTTC
>.|TRBJ1-4|.|TRBV2
CASGGPEKLFF
TGTGCCAGCGGTGGGCCTGAAAAACTGTTTTTT
>few|TRBJ2-7|.|TRBV10-3
CAINDQGAHEQYF
TGTGCCATCAACGACCAGGGTGCCCACGAGCAGTACTTC
>.|TRBJ1-4|.|TRBV19
CASSTRQGNGKLFF
TGTGCCAGTAGTACCCGGCAGGGGAACGGAAAACTGTTTTTT
>.|TRBJ2-7|.|TRBV7-6
CASSSDSSFYEQYF
TGTGCCAGCAGCTCAGACAGTTCCTTCTACGAGCAGTACTTC
>.|TRBJ2-3|TRBD1|TRBV4-3
CASSQDRTGGKDTQYF
TGCGCCAGCAGCCAAGATCGGACAGGGGGCAAGGATACGCAGTATTTT
>.|TRBJ2-3|.|TRBV7-9
CASSPYPSTDTQYF
TGTGCCAGCAGCCCCTACCCTAGCACAGATACGCAGTATTTT
>.|TRBJ2-7|.|TRBV4-2
CASSQDQGSYEQYF
TGTGCCAGCAGCCAAGACCAGGGATCCTACGAGCAGTACTTC
>.|TRBJ1-1|TRBD1|TRBV14
CASSQVRTGEAFF
TGTGCCAGCAGCCAAGTAAGGACAGGGGAAGCTTTCTTT
>.|TRBJ1-2|TRBD1|TRBV28
CASRITGAPAYGYTF
TGTGCCAGCAGAATAACAGGGGCCCCTGCCTATGGCTACACCTTC
>.|TRBJ2-7|TRBD2|TRBV13
CASSLSGTSAISYEQYF
TGTGCCAGCTCCTTATCCGGTACTAGCGCAATCTCCTACGAGCAGTACTTC
>.|TRBJ1-2|.|TRBV10-3
CAISESRAAGFDGYTF
TGTGCCATCAGTGAGTCGAGAGCAGCGGGTTTCGATGGCTACACCTTC
>.|TRBJ2-2|.|TRBV6-5
CASSTPRAKPGELFF
TGTGCCAGCAGTACCCCTCGAGCTAAACCCGGGGAGCTGTTTTTT
>.|TRBJ1-1|.|TRBV27
CASSFPPGSANTEAFF
TGTGCCAGCAGTTTTCCCCCGGGGTCCGCGAACACTGAAGCTTTCTTT
>.|TRBJ2-1|TRBD2|TRBV5-1
CASSLVLAGNEQFF
TGCGCCAGCAGCTTGGTCCTAGCGGGAAATGAGCAGTTCTTC
>.|TRBJ1-6|TRBD1|TRBV5-8
CASTFTGALTDSPLHF
TGTGCCAGCACTTTTACAGGGGCATTAACGGATTCACCCCTCCACTTT
>.|TRBJ1-1|TRBD1|TRBV5-1
CASSSGQGAFEAFF
TGCGCCAGCAGCTCAGGACAGGGGGCGTTTGAAGCTTTCTTT
>few|TRBJ1-1|TRBD1|TRBV7-9
CASSSMGGSGQGIDTEAFF
TGTGCCAGCAGCTCCATGGGGGGGTCGGGACAGGGAATAGACACTGAAGCTTTCTTT
>.|TRBJ2-7|.|TRBV5-1
CASSLVASYEQYF
TGCGCCAGCAGCTTGGTAGCCAGTTACGAGCAGTACTTC
>once|TRBJ2-1|TRBD2|TRBV2
CASSPRSGDYNEQFF
TGTGCCAGCAGTCCTAGGAGCGGGGACTACAATGAGCAGTTCTTC
>.|TRBJ2-3|.|TRBV7-2
CASSLAQGMITDTQYF
TGTGCCAGCAGCTTAGCACAGGGAATGATCACAGATACGCAGTATTTT
>.|TRBJ2-5|TRBD1|TRBV5-5
CASSWGQGVGETQYF
TGTGCCAGCAGCTGGGGACAGGGGGTCGGAGAGACCCAGTACTTC
>.|TRBJ1-5|.|TRBV5-1
CASSLEGHSNQPQHF
TGCGCCAGCAGCTTGGAGGGACATAGCAATCAGCCCCAGCATTTT
>.|TRBJ1-5|TRBD1|TRBV7-8
CASSRTHRRTGGAGNQPQHF
TGTGCCAGCAGCCGGACACACAGGAGGACAGGGGGCGCGGGCAATCAGCCCCAGCATTTT
>.|TRBJ1-3|.|TRBV5-1
CASSPGQSSGNTIYF
TGCGCCAGCAGTCCAGGACAGAGCTCTGGAAACACCATATATTTT
>.|TRBJ2-7|.|TRBV12-5
CASGFDPGLGANEQYF
TGTGCTAGTGGTTTCGACCCAGGGTTAGGGGCGAACGAGCAGTACTTC
>.|TRBJ2-7|.|TRBV6-1
CASSDPLYEQYF
TGTGCCAGCAGTGATCCCCTTTACGAGCAGTACTTC
>few|TRBJ2-1|TRBD1|TRBV29-1
CSVQPRDRGHNEQFF
TGCAGCGTCCAACCCCGGGACAGGGGTCACAATGAGCAGTTCTTC
>.|TRBJ2-4|TRBD2|TRBV25-1
CASSEGTSGRQAKNIQYF
TGTGCCAGCAGTGAGGGGACTAGCGGGAGACAAGCCAAAAACATTCAGTACTTC
>.|TRBJ2-1|TRBD2|TRBV7-2
CASSLELRAGGVNEQFF
TGTGCCAGCAGCTTAGAGTTGCGAGCGGGGGGAGTTAATGAGCAGTTCTTC
>.|TRBJ2-2|TRBD1|TRBV6-5
CASKDRATGELFF
TGTGCCAGCAAGGACAGGGCCACCGGGGAGCTGTTTTTT
>.|TRBJ2-5|TRBD2|TRBV4-1
CASSQGSGTEETQYF
TGCGCCAGCAGCCAAGGAAGCGGGACCGAAGAGACCCAGTACTTC
>.|TRBJ2-3|.|TRBV7-9
CASTTSTGDTQYF
TGTGCCAGCACCACCTCGACCGGGGATACGCAGTATTTT
>.|TRBJ1-4|.|TRBV7-9
CASSFGQILNEKLFF
TGTGCCAGCAGCTTCGGACAGATTTTAAATGAAAAACTGTTTTTT
>.|TRBJ2-2|.|TRBV6-5
CASSWRGNTGELFF
TGTGCCAGCAGTTGGAGGGGGAACACCGGGGAGCTGTTTTTT
>.|TRBJ2-5|TRBD1|TRBV19
CASSITQLTGVGAETQYF
TGTGCCAGTAGTATTACCCAGCTCACAGGGGTTGGGGCAGAGACCCAGTACTTC
>.|TRBJ1-3|.|TRBV19
CASSARPGTPGNTIYF
TGTGCCAGTAGTGCCCGGCCTGGGACTCCAGGAAACACCATATATTTT
>.|TRBJ2-1|TRBD2|TRBV9
CASSVTSGLNEQFF
TGTGCCAGCAGCGTGACTAGCGGGTTGAATGAGCAGTTCTTC
>.|TRBJ2-6|TRBD2|TRBV11-2
CATTSGGRSSGANVLTF
TGTGCCACAACGAGCGGGGGGCGGTCCTCTGGGGCCAACGTCCTGACTTTC
>.|TRBJ1-1|.|TRBV11-2
CASRAVAVNTEAFF
TGTGCCAGCAGGGCGGTGGCAGTGAACACTGAAGCTTTCTTT
>.|TRBJ2-1|TRBD2|TRBV9
CASSVEGSGSSYNEQFF
TGTGCCAGCAGCGTAGAGGGTAGCGGGAGCTCCTACAATGAGCAGTTCTTC
>.|TRBJ1-1|.|TRBV11-1
CASSFGQANTEAFF
TGTGCCAGCAGCTTTGGCCAGGCGAACACTGAAGCTTTCTTT
>few|TRBJ2-3|.|TRBV7-2
CASSTAPRDTQYF
TGTGCCAGCAGCACGGCCCCGAGGGATACGCAGTATTTT
>.|TRBJ2-7|TRBD1|TRBV4-1
CASSQNDRATYEQYF
TGCGCCAGCAGCCAGAACGACAGGGCTACCTACGAGCAGTACTTC
>.|TRBJ1-2|.|TRBV15
CATSRDGGYGYTF
TGTGCCACCAGCAGAGATGGGGGGTATGGCTACACCTTC
>.|TRBJ2-7|TRBD2|TRBV29-1
CSVFLKTSGGHTYEQYF
TGCAGCGTCTTCCTTAAGACTAGCGGGGGTCATACCTACGAGCAGTACTTC